These 24 T cell receptor beta chains came from one sample sequenced in a study of T cells in Graves' hyperthyroidism and ophthalmopathy. RNA transcripts served as the template for amplifying TCR beta CDR3 regions. A first-round RT-PCR of the TCR CDR3 used the HTBI primer set. MiXCR, applied by TCRdb to the multiplex PCR reads, yields one record per CDR3 protein. This sample carries roughly 300,000 distinct CDR3 sequences, under 30% of them seen once, and the ten largest clones take around 28%. The sequenced material came from blood. The receptor source for this set is a man aged 40-55 years with Graves' hyperthyroidism that later progressed to Graves' ophthalmopathy.

This clonotype was seen more than once but under ten times. The gene calls are TRBV12-3 or TRBV12-4 and TRBJ1-2; D is perhaps TRBD1 (6 bases). This CDR3 comprises 15 residues. The germline V and J ends were trimmed by 5 bases and 3 bases, with 16 bases remaining between them. The DNA of the CDR3 is TGTGCCAGCAGTCCCCAGGGGCGATCCTACTATGGCTACACCTTC. Its translation: CASSPQGRSYYGYTF.

This sequence joins TRBV4-1 and TRBJ1-1; the D is unclear. Germline CDR1 is MGHRA and CDR2 is YSYEKL. V was cut by 1 base and J by 1 base, with 4 bases left in between. The CDR3 has 13 amino acids. Here the CDR3 reads CASSQGGNTEAFF. The CDR3 nucleotides are TGCGCCAGCAGCCAAGGGGGGAACACTGAAGCTTTCTTT.

This clonotype was seen at least ten times. The chain is built from TRBV15 and TRBJ2-3; D remains unclear. The CDR3 runs to 13 residues. From germline, CDR1 is LNHNV and CDR2 YYDKDF (reference sequence). V was cut by 5 bases and J by 1 base, with 7 bases left in between. The CDR3 DNA follows: TGTGCCACCAGCCGCCCCGGCACAGATACGCAGTATTTT. It yields the protein CATSRPGTDTQYF.

This clonotype occurred many times. This sequence joins TRBV7-2 and TRBJ2-7; tentative D call: TRBD1 (5 bases). From germline, CDR1 is SGHTA and CDR2 FQGNSA. The germline V and J ends were trimmed by 1 base and 3 bases, with 7 bases remaining between them. This CDR3 contains 13 residues. This chain's CDR3 is CASSLDRNYEQYF. The CDR3, as DNA: TGTGCCAGCAGCTTAGACAGGAACTACGAGCAGTACTTC.

About this clonotype: The CDR3 does not close with the conserved phenylalanine or tryptophan, likely indicating a read error. The V gene is TRBV2, the J gene TRBJ2-4, with 9 bases identical to TRBD1. Germline CDR1 SNHLY, CDR2 FYNNEI. The CDR3 length is 15 residues. J was trimmed by 8 bases and V by 3 bases; bases with no gene match: 8. In nucleotides, the CDR3 is TGTGCCAGCAGTGAGGGACAGGGTCTGAATCACATTCAGTACCTC. Translation gives CASSEGQGLNHIQYL.

Ten or more counts support this clonotype. The chain joins TRBV27 to TRBJ2-7; TRBD1 aligns across 8 bases. Germline V gene sequence: CDR1 MNHEY, CDR2 SMNVEV (reference sequence). The CDR3 sequence is 17 residues long. The V gene end was trimmed by 3 bases and the J gene end by 6 bases; junction bases not matched to a gene: 16. The CDR3 bases are TGTGCCAGCAGTTTTCGTAGAACAGACAGGGGAGAGGGCGAGCAGTACTTC. It yields the protein CASSFRRTDRGEGEQYF.

There are many counts of this clonotype. The gene calls are TRBV30 and TRBJ2-7, with D perhaps matching TRBD1 (5 bases). V was pared by 0 bases and J by 7 bases, with 10 bases between. Germline values: CDR1 GTSNPN, CDR2 SVGIG (reference sequence). The length of the CDR3 is 12 residues. CDR3 loop: CAWSVQGFEQYF. The CDR3 coding sequence is TGTGCCTGGAGTGTGCAGGGTTTTGAGCAGTACTTC.

This clonotype was seen many times. The J gene is TRBJ2-5, the V gene TRBV6-5, with a tentative D call TRBD2 (5 bases). The germline V and J ends were trimmed by 0 bases and 0 bases, with 5 bases remaining between them. CDR1 is MNHEY, CDR2 SVGAGI, per germline. This CDR3 region has 14 residues. CDR3 nucleotides: TGTGCCAGCAGTTACTCGAGGGACCAAGAGACCCAGTACTTC. This codes for CASSYSRDQETQYF.

This clonotype was detected ten times or more. A junction end diverges from the germline sequence, so it may reflect a read error. The rearrangement links TRBV5-1 to TRBJ1-3, with TRBD1 identical over 8 bases. The CDR3 runs to 15 residues. Germline V gene lookup returns CDR1 SGHRS and CDR2 YFSETQ. CDR3 bases: TGCGCCAGCTCCTCAGGGGGCGCGGACGGAAACACCGTATATTTT. It codes for CASSSGGADGNTVYF.

The chain has TRBV6-4 and TRBJ2-2; TRBD1 matches at 9 bases. The germline gives CDR1 MRHNA, CDR2 SNTAGT. The CDR3 has 14 residues. V shed 9 bases and J 7 bases; nucleotides not matched to a gene: 9. The CDR3 nucleotides are TGTGCCAGTCGGACAGGGGTGCGGGACGGGGAGCTGTTTTTT. Protein sequence: CASRTGVRDGELFF.

This clonotype has at least ten counts. The J gene is TRBJ1-4, the V gene TRBV6-5, with TRBD1 matching 7 bases. V dropped 5 bases and J dropped 8; count of bases not matched to a gene: 5. This CDR3 contains 13 residues. The V gene's germline CDR1 is MNHEY and CDR2 SVGAGI. CDR3 in DNA: TGTGCCAGCAGTCCGACAGGGCGGGAAAAACTGTTTTTT. Amino acid sequence: CASSPTGREKLFF.

This clonotype was counted ten times or more. The chain couples TRBV11-2 to TRBJ2-7, with 7 nucleotides matching TRBD1. The germline gives CDR1 SGHAT, CDR2 FQNNGV. The CDR3 extends over 15 amino acids. Trimming at V came to 2 bases and at J to 1 base, leaving 5 bases not matched to a gene. CDR3 sequence reads: CASSLQGDLSYEQYF. The CDR3 DNA is TGTGCCAGCAGCTTACAGGGGGACCTTTCCTACGAGCAGTACTTC.

This clonotype was seen many times. The chain couples TRBV5-1 to TRBJ2-7; D not resolved. Germline CDR1 SGHRS, CDR2 YFSETQ. V was clipped by 2 bases and J by 5 bases, with 11 bases between them. The CDR3 length is 13 residues. CDR3 region: CASSFSPIDEQYF. Written as DNA, the CDR3 is TGCGCCAGCAGCTTTTCCCCAATCGACGAGCAGTACTTC.

This clonotype was recorded at least ten times. The chain joins TRBV5-5 to TRBJ2-5; the D is unclear. Trimming shortened V by 0 bases and J by 3 bases, and 9 bases separated the two germline ends. Germline loops: CDR1 SGHKS, CDR2 YYEKEE (reference sequence). The CDR3 is 14 amino acids. Here the CDR3 DNA reads TGTGCCAGCAGCTTGGGATTTGCAGAAGAGACCCAGTACTTC. Amino acids: CASSLGFAEETQYF.

This clonotype was observed a single time. V and J are TRBV7-2 and TRBJ2-7; TRBD2 is a possible D gene (6 bases). The CDR3 covers 15 residues. Deletions cut 2 bases from V and 2 bases from J, with 13 bases between. The V gene's germline CDR1 is SGHTA and CDR2 FQGNSA. The CDR3 loop reads CASSLSGADPYEQYF. The CDR3, as DNA: TGTGCCAGCAGCTTATCGGGAGCGGACCCCTACGAGCAGTACTTC.

V and J are TRBV6-1 and TRBJ1-5; D is undetermined. The germline V and J ends were trimmed by 3 bases and 7 bases, with 7 bases remaining between them. Germline V gives CDR1 MNHNS, CDR2 SASEGT. This CDR3 has 12 residues. The CDR3 loop reads CASSDRVQPQHF. The CDR3 DNA reads as TGTGCCAGCAGTGATCGGGTACAGCCCCAGCATTTT.

The chain joins TRBV6-5 to TRBJ1-2; TRBD1 might be the D (6 bases). Trimming stripped 0 bases from V and 3 bases from J, with 11 bases between. CDR3 size: 15 residues. Per germline, CDR1 MNHEY and CDR2 SVGAGI. The CDR3 coding sequence is TGTGCCAGCAGTTACTCAGCAGGGGCCTACTATGGCTACACCTTC. This translates into CASSYSAGAYYGYTF.

This clonotype showed up many times. V is TRBV30 and J is TRBJ1-1; possible D gene TRBD1, 5 bases. Germline CDR1 is GTSNPN and CDR2 is SVGIG (reference sequence). The CDR3 sequence is 13 residues long. Trimming took 3 bases from V and 4 from J, leaving 12 bases between them. CDR3: CAWRWGVGTEAFF. In DNA form, the CDR3 reads TGTGCCTGGAGATGGGGGGTCGGCACTGAAGCTTTCTTT.

This clonotype was picked up many times. The V and J genes are TRBV10-2 and TRBJ1-2, with 9 bases identical to TRBD1. This CDR3 comprises 14 residues. V lost 8 bases to trimming and J lost 4 bases; unmatched junction nucleotides: 8. Germline V lookup: CDR1 WSHSY, CDR2 SAAADI. The CDR3 is CASGPGTGFYGYTF. The CDR3 region has the DNA TGCGCCAGCGGCCCCGGGACAGGGTTCTATGGCTACACCTTC.

At least ten counts were recorded for this clonotype. The chain joins TRBV6-1 to TRBJ1-2, with 7 bases fitting TRBD1. V was clipped by 1 base and J by 8 bases; unmatched bases: 13. In germline, CDR1 is MNHNS, CDR2 SASEGT. The CDR3 is 16 amino acids. Here the CDR3 DNA reads TGTGCCAGCAGTGAAGTCACCCTCCGACAGGGAAACGGCTACACCTTC. This sequence encodes CASSEVTLRQGNGYTF.

The sample holds many counts of this clonotype. The chain is built from TRBV2 and TRBJ1-5; TRBD1 matches at 11 bases. Per germline, CDR1 SNHLY and CDR2 FYNNEI. The CDR3 length is 16 residues. V lost 4 bases and J lost 3; bases outside the gene matches: 5. CDR3 in DNA: TGTGCCAGCAGTGGAAGGACAGGGGGCATCAATCAGCCCCAGCATTTT. Translated: CASSGRTGGINQPQHF.

This clonotype turned up a few times. V is TRBV18 and J is TRBJ2-5, with D perhaps matching TRBD1 or TRBD2 (6 bases each). The germline CDR1 and CDR2 sequences are KGHSH and LQKENI. The CDR3 is 14 amino acids. V was clipped by 6 bases and J by 2 bases, with 13 bases between them. This CDR3 reads CASSGGGDQETQYF. Here the CDR3 DNA reads TGTGCCAGCTCCGGGGGCGGCGATCAAGAGACCCAGTACTTC.

In this sample, this clonotype turned up many times. The chain recombines TRBV20-1 with TRBJ2-2; 7 bases map to TRBD2. The CDR3 totals 18 residues. V lost 0 bases and J lost 2; bases outside the gene matches: 12. Germline CDR1 is DFQATT and CDR2 is SNEGSKA (reference sequence). CDR3 loop: CSARDSSGKTSNTGELFF. The CDR3 nucleotides are TGCAGTGCTAGAGATTCCAGCGGGAAAACCTCAAACACCGGGGAGCTGTTTTTT.

In this sample, this clonotype turned up many times. The chain couples TRBV25-1 to TRBJ2-7, with D perhaps matching TRBD1 (6 bases). Germline-derived CDR1 and CDR2 are MGHDK and SYGVNS. This CDR3 contains 17 residues. V was cut by 4 bases and J by 4 bases, with 23 bases left in between. The CDR3 here is CASSAHGKGENRYEQYF. CDR3 DNA: TGTGCCAGCAGTGCCCATGGGAAGGGGGAAAATCGTTACGAGCAGTACTTC.